This T cell receptor beta chain was identified during a study of cytomegalovirus exposure and HLA in healthy donors. The validation cohort, a group of over a hundred subjects, included the donors and was separate from the approximately 700-subject first cohort. Turning to this clone: Its antigen is still unknown.

V shed 1 base, J shed 7 bases, and the junction held 9 bases outside the gene matches. The length of the CDR3 is 16 residues. The germline gives CDR1 MNHEY, CDR2 SVGAGI. Notes on the study in general: Specificity of a few CMV-associated chains for CMV antigens was verified in vitro. The investigators catalogued 150 or so TCR beta chains as cytomegalovirus-associated. In a later analysis, first-cohort TCR clusters were found to tend to co-occur in the 120 validation repertoires.

Generated by immunoSEQ multiplex PCR, the TCRdb table keeps only in-frame clones and is missing some. This sample yields about 280,000 clones, of which roughly 90% are seen a single time; about 0.85% belongs to the top ten. The sequence derives from a woman between 18 and 29 years old in good health and CMV-seronegative. The V and J genes are TRBV6-5 and TRBJ2-3, with 9 bases fitting TRBD2. Sequences were obtained from PBMCs. CDR3 sequence: CASSYWGSGSMNTQYF. The CDR3 bases are TGTGCCAGCAGTTACTGGGGTAGCGGGAGCATGAATACGCAGTATTTT.